These T cell receptor beta chains were read from a single sample in a study of breast tumors, draining lymph nodes, adjacent tissues. One entry per CDR3 protein, called by TCRdb with MiXCR from the multiplex PCR reads. The sample yields about 200,000 distinct CDR3 sequences, over 25% seen once. Sample: axillary lymph node tissue. The origin of the receptors is a female donor with breast cancer. Some clones in this sample may be carry-over from other donors' samples. The conserved cysteine and the conserved F or W are not part of the CDR3 here. The D gene is left open where the match is weak.

>TRBV25-1|TRBJ2-7|.
ASSAGATYEQY
>TRBV20-1|TRBJ2-3|.
SAPPGGMTDTQY
>TRBV12-3/TRBV12-4|TRBJ2-3|TRBD2
ASRPSGRDTQY
>TRBV6-5|TRBJ1-3|TRBD1
ASSRDRGASGNTIY
>TRBV2|TRBJ2-1|.
ASRVGGSSYNEQF
>TRBV5-1|TRBJ2-3|TRBD1
ASSQGTGSTDTQY
>TRBV6-2/TRBV6-3|TRBJ2-1|.
ASSYVRSYNEQF
>TRBV12-3/TRBV12-4|TRBJ2-2|TRBD2
ASRPGPGGRRSGELF
>TRBV10-3|TRBJ1-2|TRBD1
AISESTGGQGDGYT
>TRBV5-8|TRBJ1-5|.
ASNPGGASNQPQH
>TRBV5-5|TRBJ2-7|.
ASSPSGAGAYEQY